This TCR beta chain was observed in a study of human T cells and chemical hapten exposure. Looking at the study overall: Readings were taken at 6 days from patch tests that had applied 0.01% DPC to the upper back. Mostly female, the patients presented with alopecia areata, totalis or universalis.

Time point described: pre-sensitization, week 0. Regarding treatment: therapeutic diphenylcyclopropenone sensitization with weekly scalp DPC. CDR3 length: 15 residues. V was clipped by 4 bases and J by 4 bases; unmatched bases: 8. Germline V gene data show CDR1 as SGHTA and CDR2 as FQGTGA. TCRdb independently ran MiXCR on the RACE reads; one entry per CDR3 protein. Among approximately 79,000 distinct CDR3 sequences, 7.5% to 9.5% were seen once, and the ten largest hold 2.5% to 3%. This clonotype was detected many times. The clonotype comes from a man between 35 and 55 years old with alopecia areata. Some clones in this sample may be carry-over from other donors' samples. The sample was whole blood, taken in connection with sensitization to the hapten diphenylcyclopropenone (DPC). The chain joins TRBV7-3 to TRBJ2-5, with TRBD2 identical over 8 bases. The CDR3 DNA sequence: TGTGCCAGCAGCTCCCGATTAGCGGGAATAGAGACCCAGTACTTC. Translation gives CASSSRLAGIETQYF.